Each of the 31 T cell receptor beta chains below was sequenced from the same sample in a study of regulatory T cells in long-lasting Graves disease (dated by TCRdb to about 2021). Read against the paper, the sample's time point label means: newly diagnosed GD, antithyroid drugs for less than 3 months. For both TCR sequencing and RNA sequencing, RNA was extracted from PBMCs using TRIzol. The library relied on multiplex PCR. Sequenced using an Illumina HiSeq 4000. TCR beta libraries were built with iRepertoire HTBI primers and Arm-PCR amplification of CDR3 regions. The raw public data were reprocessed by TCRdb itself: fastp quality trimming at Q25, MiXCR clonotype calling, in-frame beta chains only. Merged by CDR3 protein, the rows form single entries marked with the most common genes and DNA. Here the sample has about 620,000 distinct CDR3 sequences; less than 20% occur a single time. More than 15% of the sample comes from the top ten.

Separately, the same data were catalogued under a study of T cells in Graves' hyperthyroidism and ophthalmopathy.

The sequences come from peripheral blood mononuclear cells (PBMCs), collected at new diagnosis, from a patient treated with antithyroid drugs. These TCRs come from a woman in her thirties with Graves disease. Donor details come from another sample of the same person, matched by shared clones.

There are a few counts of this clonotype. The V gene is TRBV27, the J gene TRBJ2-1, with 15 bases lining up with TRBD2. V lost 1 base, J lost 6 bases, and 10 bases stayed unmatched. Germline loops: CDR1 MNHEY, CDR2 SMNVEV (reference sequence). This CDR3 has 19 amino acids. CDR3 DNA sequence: TGTGCCAGCAGTTTATTAGGACTAGCGGGAGGGCCTTTTATCAATGAGCAGTTCTTC. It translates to CASSLLGLAGGPFINEQFF.

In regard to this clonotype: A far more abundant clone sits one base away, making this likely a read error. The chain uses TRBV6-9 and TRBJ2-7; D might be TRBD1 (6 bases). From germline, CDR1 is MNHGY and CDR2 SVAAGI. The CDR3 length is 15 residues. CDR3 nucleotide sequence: TGTGCCAGGAGTTTGGACAGTACAATCTCCTACGAGCAGTACTTC. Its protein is CARSLDSTISYEQYF.

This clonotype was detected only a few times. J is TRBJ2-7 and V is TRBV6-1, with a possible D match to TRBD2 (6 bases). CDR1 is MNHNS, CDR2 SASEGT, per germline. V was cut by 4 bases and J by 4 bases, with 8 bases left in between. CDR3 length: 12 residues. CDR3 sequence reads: CASSARGYEQYF. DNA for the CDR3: TGTGCCAGCAGTGCTCGGGGGTACGAGCAGTACTTC.

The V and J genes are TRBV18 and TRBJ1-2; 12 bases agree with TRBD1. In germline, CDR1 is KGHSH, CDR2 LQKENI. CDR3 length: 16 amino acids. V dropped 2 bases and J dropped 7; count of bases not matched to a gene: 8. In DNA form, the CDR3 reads TGTGCCAGCTCACCAGTTCCGGGACAGGGGGCATTTGGCTACACCTTC. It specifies CASSPVPGQGAFGYTF.

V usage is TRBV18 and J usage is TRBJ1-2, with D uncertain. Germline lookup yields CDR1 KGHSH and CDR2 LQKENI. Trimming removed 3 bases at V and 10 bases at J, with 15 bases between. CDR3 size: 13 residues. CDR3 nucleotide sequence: TGTGCCAGCTCACCGATCGAGTCGAAGGACTACACCTTC. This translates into CASSPIESKDYTF. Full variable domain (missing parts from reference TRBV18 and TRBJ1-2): NAGVMQNPRHLVRRRGQEARLRCSPMKGHSHVYWYRQLPEEGLKFMVYLQKENIIDESGMPKERFSAEFPKEGPSILRIQQVVRGDSAAYFCASSPIESKDYTFGSGTRLTVV.

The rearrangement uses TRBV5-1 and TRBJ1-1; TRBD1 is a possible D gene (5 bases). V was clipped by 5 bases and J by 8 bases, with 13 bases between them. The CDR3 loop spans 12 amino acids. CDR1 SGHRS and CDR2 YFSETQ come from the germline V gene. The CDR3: CASSKSRDEAFF. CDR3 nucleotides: TGCGCCAGCAGTAAATCCAGGGACGAAGCTTTCTTT. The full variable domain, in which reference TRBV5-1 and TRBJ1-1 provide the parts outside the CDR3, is KAGVTQTPRYLIKTRGQQVTLSCSPISGHRSVSWYQQTPGQGLQFLFEYFSETQRNKGNFPGRFSGRQFSNSRSEMNVSTLELGDSALYLCASSKSRDEAFFGQGTRLTVV.

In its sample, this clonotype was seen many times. The CDR3 DNA reads as TGTGCCACCAGTGATCCACCAGGGGGTGGGACCCAAGAGACCCAGTACTTC. This sequence encodes CATSDPPGGGTQETQYF. The chain recombines TRBV24-1 with TRBJ2-5; 7 bases are a match to TRBD1. V gave up 3 bases and J gave up 1 base; unmatched junction bases: 10. The CDR3 is made up of 17 amino acids. Germline V lookup: CDR1 KGHDR, CDR2 SFDVKD.

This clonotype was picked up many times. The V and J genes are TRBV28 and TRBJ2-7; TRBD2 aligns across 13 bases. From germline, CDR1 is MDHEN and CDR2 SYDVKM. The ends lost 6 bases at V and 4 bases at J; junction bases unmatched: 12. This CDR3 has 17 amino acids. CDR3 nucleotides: TGTGCCAGCAGCCCCGGACTAGCGGGAGCAGGAATATACGAGCAGTACTTC. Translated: CASSPGLAGAGIYEQYF.

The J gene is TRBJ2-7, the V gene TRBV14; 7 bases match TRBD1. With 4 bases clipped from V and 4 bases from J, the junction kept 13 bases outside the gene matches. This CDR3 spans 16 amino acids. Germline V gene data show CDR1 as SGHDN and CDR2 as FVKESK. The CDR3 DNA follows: TGTGCCAGCAGCCGAGAATTCAGGGGGAAGGGGTACGAGCAGTACTTC. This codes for CASSREFRGKGYEQYF.

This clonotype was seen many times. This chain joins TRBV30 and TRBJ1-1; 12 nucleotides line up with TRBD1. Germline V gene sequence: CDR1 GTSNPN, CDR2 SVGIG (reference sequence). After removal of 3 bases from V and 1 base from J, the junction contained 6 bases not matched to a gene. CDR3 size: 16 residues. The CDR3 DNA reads TGTGCCTGGAGGCCTCGGGACAGGGGGCCGAACACTGAAGCTTTCTTT. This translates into CAWRPRDRGPNTEAFF. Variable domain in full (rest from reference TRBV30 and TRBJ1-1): SQTIHQWPATLVQPVGSPLSLECTVEGTSNPNLYWYRQAAGRGLQLLFYSVGIGQISSEVPQNLSASRPQDRQFILSSKKLLLSDSGFYLCAWRPRDRGPNTEAFFGQGTRLTVV.

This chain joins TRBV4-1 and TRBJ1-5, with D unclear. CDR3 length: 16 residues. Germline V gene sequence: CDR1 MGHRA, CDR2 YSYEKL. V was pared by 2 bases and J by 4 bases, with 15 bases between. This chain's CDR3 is CASSQKGGGINQPQHF. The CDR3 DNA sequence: TGCGCCAGCAGCCAAAAAGGTGGAGGGATAAATCAGCCCCAGCATTTT.

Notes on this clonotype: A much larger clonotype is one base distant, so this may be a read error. This CDR3 is CASSFGTLVSSYNEQFF. The CDR3 DNA follows: TGTGCCAGCAGCTTCGGGACGCTCGTAAGCTCCTACAATGAGCAGTTCTTC. This chain uses TRBV7-8 with TRBJ2-1; possibly TRBD1 or TRBD2 for D (5 bases each). With 3 bases removed from V and 0 bases from J, the gap between germline ends came to 15 bases. This CDR3 region has 17 residues. CDR1 and CDR2 (germline): SGHVS, FQNEAQ.

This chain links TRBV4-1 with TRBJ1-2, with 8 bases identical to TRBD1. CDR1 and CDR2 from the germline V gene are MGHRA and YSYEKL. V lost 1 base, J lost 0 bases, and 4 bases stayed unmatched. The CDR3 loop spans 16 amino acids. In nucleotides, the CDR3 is TGCGCCAGCAGCCAAGGATCACAGGGGGCTAACTATGGCTACACCTTC. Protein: CASSQGSQGANYGYTF.

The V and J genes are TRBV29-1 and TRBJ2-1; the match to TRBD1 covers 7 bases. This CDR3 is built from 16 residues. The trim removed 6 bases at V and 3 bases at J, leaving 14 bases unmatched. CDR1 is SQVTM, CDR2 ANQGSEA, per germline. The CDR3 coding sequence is TGCAGCGTCGCGACAGGGTTTGTCGGGTTCTACAATGAGCAGTTCTTC. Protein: CSVATGFVGFYNEQFF.

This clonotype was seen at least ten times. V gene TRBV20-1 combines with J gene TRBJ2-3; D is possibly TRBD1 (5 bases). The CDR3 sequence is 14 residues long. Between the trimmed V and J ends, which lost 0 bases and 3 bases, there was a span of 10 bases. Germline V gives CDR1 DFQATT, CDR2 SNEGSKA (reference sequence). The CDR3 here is CSARDRVITDTQYF. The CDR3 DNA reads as TGCAGTGCTAGAGACAGGGTAATAACAGATACGCAGTATTTT.

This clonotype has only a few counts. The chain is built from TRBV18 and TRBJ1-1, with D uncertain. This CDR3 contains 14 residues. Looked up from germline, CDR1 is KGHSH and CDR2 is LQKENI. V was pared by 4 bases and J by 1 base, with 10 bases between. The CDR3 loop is CASSQRRGNTEAFF. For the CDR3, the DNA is TGTGCCAGCTCACAGCGTCGGGGGAACACTGAAGCTTTCTTT.

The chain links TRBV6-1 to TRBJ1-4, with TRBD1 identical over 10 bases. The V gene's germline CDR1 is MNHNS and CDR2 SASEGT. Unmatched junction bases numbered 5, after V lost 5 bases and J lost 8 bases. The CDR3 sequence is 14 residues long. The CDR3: CASSRQGADEKLFF. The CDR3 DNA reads TGTGCCAGCAGTAGACAGGGGGCGGACGAAAAACTGTTTTTT.

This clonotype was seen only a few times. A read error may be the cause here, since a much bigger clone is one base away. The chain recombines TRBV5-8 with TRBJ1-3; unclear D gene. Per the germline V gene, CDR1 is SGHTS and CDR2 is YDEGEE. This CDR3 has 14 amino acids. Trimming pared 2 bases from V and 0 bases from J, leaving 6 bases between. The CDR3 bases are TGTGCCAGCAGCTTCGGGGACTCTGGAAACACCATATATTTT. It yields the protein CASSFGDSGNTIYF.

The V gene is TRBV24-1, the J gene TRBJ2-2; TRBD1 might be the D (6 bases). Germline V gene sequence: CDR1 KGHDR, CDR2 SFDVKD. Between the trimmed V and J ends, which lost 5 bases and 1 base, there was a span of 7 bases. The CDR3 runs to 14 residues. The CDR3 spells CATSAGQNTGELFF. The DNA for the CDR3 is TGTGCCACCAGTGCGGGACAGAACACCGGGGAGCTGTTTTTT.

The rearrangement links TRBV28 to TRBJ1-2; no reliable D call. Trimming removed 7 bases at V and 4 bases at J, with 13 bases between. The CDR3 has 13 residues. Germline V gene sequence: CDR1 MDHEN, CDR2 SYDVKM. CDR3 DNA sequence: TGTGCCAGCACCGCCGGAGGGCGCTATGGCTACACCTTC. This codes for CASTAGGRYGYTF.

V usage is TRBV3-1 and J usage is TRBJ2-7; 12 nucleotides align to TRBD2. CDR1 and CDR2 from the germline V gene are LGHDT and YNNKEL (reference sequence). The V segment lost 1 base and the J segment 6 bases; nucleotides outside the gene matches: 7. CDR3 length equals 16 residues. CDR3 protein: CASSQGGLAGGGEQYF. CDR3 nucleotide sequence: TGTGCCAGCAGCCAAGGGGGTCTAGCGGGAGGGGGCGAGCAGTACTTC.

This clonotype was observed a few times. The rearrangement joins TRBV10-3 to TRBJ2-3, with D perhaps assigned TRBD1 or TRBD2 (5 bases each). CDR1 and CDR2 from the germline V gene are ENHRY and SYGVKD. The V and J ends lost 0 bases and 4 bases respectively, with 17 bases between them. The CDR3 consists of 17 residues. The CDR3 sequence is CAISESRGSGLADTQYF. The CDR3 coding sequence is TGTGCCATCAGTGAGTCTAGGGGTAGTGGACTCGCAGATACGCAGTATTTT.

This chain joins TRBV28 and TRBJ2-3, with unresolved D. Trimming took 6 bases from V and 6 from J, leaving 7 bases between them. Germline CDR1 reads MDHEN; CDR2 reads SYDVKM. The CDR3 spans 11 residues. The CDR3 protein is CASRWADTQYF. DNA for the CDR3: TGTGCCAGCAGGTGGGCGGATACGCAGTATTTT.

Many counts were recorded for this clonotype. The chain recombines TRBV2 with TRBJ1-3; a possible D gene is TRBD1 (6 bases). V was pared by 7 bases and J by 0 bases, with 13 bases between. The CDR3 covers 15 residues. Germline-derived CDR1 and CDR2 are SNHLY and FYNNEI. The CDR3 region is CASTTGGLSGNTIYF. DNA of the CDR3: TGTGCCAGCACGACAGGCGGTCTCTCTGGAAACACCATATATTTT.

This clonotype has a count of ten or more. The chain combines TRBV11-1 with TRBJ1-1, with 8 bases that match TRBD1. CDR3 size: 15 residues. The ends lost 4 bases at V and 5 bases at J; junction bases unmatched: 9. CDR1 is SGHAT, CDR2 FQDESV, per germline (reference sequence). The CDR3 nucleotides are TGTGCCAGCAGCTCTCAAGGGACAGGCGGAACTGAAGCTTTCTTT. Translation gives CASSSQGTGGTEAFF.

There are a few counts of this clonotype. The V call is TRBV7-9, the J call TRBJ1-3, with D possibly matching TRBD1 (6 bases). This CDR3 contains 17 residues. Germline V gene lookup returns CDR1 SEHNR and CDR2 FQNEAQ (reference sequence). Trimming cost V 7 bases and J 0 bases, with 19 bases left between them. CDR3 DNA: TGTGCCAGCATCCCGATGGGGGGACAAGACTCTGGAAACACCATATATTTT. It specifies CASIPMGGQDSGNTIYF.

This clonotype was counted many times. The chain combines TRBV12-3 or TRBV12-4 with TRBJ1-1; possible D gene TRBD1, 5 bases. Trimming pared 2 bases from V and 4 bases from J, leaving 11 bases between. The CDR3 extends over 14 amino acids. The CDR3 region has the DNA TGTGCCAGCAGTTTAAAGGGGTTAGCCACTGAAGCTTTCTTT. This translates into CASSLKGLATEAFF.

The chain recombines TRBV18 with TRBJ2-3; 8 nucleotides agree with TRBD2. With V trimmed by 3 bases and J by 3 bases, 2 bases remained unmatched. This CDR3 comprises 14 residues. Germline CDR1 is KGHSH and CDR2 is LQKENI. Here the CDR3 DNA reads TGTGCCAGCTCACCGACTAGCGCGACAGATACGCAGTATTTT. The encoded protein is CASSPTSATDTQYF.

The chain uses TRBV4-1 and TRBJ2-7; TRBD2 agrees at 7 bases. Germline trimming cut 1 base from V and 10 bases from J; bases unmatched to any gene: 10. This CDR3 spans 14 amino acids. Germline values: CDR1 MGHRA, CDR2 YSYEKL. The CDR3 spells CASSQVLASGSQYF. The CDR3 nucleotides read TGCGCCAGCAGCCAAGTTCTGGCTAGCGGCAGCCAGTACTTC.

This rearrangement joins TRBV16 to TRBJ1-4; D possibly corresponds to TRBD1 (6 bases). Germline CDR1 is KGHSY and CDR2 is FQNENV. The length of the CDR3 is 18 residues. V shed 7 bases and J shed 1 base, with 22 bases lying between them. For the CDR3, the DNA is TGTGCCAGCAAGAGTCTCGACAGGACGCGAGGAACTAATGAAAAACTGTTTTTT. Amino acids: CASKSLDRTRGTNEKLFF.

CDR3 bases: TGCGCCAGCAGTGAGGACGAAAAACTGTTTTTT. Protein sequence: CASSEDEKLFF. The chain is built from TRBV10-2 and TRBJ1-4; D is uncertain. CDR1 and CDR2 (germline): WSHSY, SAAADI. Trimming took off 2 bases at V and 8 bases at J, with 3 bases between the two ends. The length of the CDR3 is 11 residues.